The 8 T cell receptor beta chains listed next were all sequenced from one sample in a study of CXCR3-negative and CXCR3-positive naive CD8 T cells. The authors prepared UMI-labeled TRB cDNA libraries by 5' RACE. For each CDR3 protein, TCRdb gives one entry from its re-call of the 5' RACE reads, without DNA. In total, the table holds tens of thousands of distinct CDR3 sequences. Sequencing was carried out using memory CD8+ T cells from blood. The receptors here all came from a human donor in good health. Some clones in this sample may be carry-over from other donors' samples.

This chain joins TRBV29-1 and TRBJ1-6. Germline loops: CDR1 SQVTM, CDR2 ANQGSEA. The CDR3 runs to 13 residues. CDR3 sequence reads: CSVEDGEESPLHF.

The chain couples TRBV29-1 to TRBJ2-7. From germline, CDR1 is SQVTM and CDR2 ANQGSEA. This CDR3 is 12 amino acids long. The chain's CDR3 is CSVAWAGYEQYF.

The chain links TRBV9 to TRBJ2-1; TCRdb selects TRBD2, and the lack of DNA leaves this call unchecked. The CDR3 sequence is 15 residues long. CDR1 is SGDLS and CDR2 is YYNGEE in the germline V gene. The CDR3 reads CASSDPSGAYGEQFF.

The chain links TRBV6-4 to TRBJ2-1; the D call of TRBD2 rests on TCRdb alone, since no DNA is present to check it. The CDR3 extends over 13 amino acids. The germline V gene has CDR1 MRHNA and CDR2 SNTAGT. The CDR3 is CASSVRLEGEQFF.

The chain is built from TRBV20-1 and TRBJ2-3; TCRdb proposes TRBD2, but this gene call is untestable without DNA. Germline lookup yields CDR1 DFQATT and CDR2 SNEGSKA (reference sequence). The CDR3 covers 13 residues. The CDR3: CSARDLGGDTQYF.

The chain uses TRBV9 and TRBJ2-1. In germline, CDR1 is SGDLS, CDR2 YYNGEE. The CDR3 extends over 14 amino acids. CDR3 sequence reads: CASSVALGVNEQFF.

This chain joins TRBV19 and TRBJ2-1; without DNA, the TCRdb call of TRBD2 cannot be checked. There are 15 residues in the CDR3. Per germline, CDR1 LNHDA and CDR2 SQIVND (reference sequence). The chain's CDR3 is CASSYGGAPYNEQFF.

This chain joins TRBV6-1 and TRBJ2-2; lacking DNA, the TRBD1 call made by TCRdb goes unchecked. From germline, CDR1 is MNHNS and CDR2 SASEGT. This CDR3 has 14 amino acids. CDR3: CALGGGVYTGELFF.